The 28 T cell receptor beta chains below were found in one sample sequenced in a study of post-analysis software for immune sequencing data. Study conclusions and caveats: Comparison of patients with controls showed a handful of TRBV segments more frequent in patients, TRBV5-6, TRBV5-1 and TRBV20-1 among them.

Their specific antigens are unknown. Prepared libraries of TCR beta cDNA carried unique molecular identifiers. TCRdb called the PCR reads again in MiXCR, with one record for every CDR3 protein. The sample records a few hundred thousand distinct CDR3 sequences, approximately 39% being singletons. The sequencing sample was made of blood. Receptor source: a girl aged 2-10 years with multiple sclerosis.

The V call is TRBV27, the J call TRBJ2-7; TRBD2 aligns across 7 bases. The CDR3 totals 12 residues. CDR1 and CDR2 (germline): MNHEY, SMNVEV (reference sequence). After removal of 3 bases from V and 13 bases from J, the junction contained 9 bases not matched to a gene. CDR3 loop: CASSLPSGYFYF. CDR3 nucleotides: TGTGCCAGCAGTTTGCCTAGCGGCTACTTCTACTTC.

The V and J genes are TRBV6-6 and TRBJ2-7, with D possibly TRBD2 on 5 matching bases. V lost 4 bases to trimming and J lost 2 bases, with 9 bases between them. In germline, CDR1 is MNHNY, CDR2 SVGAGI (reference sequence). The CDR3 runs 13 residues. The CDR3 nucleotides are TGTGCCAGCAGTTTTGGCGGGCCCTACGAGCAGTACTTC. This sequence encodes CASSFGGPYEQYF.

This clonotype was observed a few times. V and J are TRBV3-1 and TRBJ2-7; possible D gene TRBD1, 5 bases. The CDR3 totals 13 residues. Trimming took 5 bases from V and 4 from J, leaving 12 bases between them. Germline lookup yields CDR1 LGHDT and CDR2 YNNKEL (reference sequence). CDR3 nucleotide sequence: TGTGCCAGCAGCACAGGAATACTATACGAGCAGTACTTC. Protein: CASSTGILYEQYF.

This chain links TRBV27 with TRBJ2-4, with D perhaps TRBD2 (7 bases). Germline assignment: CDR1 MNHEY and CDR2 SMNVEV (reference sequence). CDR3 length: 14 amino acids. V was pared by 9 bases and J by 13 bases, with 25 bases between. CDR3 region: CASSPGQLAREQYF. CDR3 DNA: TGTGCCAGTTCACCGGGACAATTAGCGCGGGAGCAGTACTTC.

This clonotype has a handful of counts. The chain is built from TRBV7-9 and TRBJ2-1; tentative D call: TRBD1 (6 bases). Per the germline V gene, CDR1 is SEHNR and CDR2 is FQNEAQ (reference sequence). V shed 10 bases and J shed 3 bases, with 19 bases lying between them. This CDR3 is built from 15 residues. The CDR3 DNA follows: TGTGCCACCGAAACCTGGGGACAAGACTACAATGAGCAGTTCTTC. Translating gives CATETWGQDYNEQFF.

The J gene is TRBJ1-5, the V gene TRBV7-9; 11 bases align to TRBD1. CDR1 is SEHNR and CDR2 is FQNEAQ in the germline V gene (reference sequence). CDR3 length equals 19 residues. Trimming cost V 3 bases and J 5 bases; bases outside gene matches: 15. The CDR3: CASSFLGQGDPSGDQPQHF. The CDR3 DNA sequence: TGTGCCAGCAGCTTTTTGGGACAGGGGGATCCCTCCGGCGATCAGCCCCAGCATTTT.

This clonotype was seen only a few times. CDR3 sequence reads: CASSSASPVTDTQYF. The CDR3 coding sequence is TGTGCCAGCAGTTCTGCTAGCCCCGTCACAGATACGCAGTATTTT. This rearrangement joins TRBV28 to TRBJ2-3; tentatively, D is TRBD2 (5 bases). Trimming removed 4 bases at V and 2 bases at J, with 13 bases between. The CDR3 runs 15 residues. Germline V gives CDR1 MDHEN, CDR2 SYDVKM.

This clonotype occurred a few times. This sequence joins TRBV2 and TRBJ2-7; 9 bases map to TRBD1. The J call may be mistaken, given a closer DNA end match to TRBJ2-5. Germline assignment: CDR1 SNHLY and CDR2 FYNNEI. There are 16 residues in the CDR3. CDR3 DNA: TGTGCCTCAGCTAGGGAACAGGGGGCCGGACGAGAGACCCAGTACTTC. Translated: CASAREQGAGRETQYF.

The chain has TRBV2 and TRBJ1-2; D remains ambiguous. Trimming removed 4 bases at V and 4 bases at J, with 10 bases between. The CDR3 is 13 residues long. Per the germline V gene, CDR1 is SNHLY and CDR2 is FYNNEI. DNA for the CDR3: TGTGCCAGCAGTGTCGCCTCAGCCTATGGCTACACCTTC. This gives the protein CASSVASAYGYTF. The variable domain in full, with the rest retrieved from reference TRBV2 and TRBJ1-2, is EPEVTQTPSHQVTQMGQEVILRCVPISNHLYFYWYRQILGQKVEFLVSFYNNEISEKSEIFDDQFSVERPDGSNFTLKIRSTKLEDSAMYFCASSVASAYGYTFGSGTRLTVV.

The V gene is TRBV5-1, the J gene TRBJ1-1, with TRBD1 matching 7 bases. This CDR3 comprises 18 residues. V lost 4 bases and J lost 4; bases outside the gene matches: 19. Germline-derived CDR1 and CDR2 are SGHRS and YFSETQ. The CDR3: CASSLRGNIPGGATEAFF. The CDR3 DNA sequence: TGCGCCAGCAGCCTTAGAGGGAATATTCCAGGGGGGGCCACTGAAGCTTTCTTT. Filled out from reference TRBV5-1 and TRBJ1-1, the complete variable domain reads KAGVTQTPRYLIKTRGQQVTLSCSPISGHRSVSWYQQTPGQGLQFLFEYFSETQRNKGNFPGRFSGRQFSNSRSEMNVSTLELGDSALYLCASSLRGNIPGGATEAFFGQGTRLTVV.

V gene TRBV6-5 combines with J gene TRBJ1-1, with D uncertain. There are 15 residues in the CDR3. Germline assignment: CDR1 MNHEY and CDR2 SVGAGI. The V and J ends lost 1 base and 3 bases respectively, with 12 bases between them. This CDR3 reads CASSYFTPWDTEAFF. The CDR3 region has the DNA TGTGCCAGCAGTTACTTCACCCCATGGGACACTGAAGCTTTCTTT.

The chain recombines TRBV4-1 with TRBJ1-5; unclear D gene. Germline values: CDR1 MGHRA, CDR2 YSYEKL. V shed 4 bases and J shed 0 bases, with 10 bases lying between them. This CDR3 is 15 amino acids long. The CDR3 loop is CASSLSLSSNQPQHF. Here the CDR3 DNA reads TGCGCCAGCAGCCTAAGCCTCAGTAGCAATCAGCCCCAGCATTTT.

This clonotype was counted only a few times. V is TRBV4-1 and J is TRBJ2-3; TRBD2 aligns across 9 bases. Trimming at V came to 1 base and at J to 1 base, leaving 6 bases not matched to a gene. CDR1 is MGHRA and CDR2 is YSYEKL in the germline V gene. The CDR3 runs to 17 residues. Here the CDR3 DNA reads TGCGCCAGCAGCCAAGTGTGGATAGCGGGAGGCACAGATACGCAGTATTTT. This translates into CASSQVWIAGGTDTQYF.

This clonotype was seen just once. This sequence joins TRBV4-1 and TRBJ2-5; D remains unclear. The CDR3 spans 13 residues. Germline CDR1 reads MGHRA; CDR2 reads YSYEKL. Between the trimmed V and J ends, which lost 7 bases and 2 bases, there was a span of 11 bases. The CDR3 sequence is CASNKGVQETQYF. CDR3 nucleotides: TGCGCCAGCAACAAAGGAGTTCAAGAGACCCAGTACTTC.

The CDR3 region has the DNA TGTGCCAGCAGCTGGGGACAGGGGAACGGCTACACCTTC. This gives the protein CASSWGQGNGYTF. The J gene is TRBJ1-2, the V gene TRBV7-2; 10 bases map to TRBD1. Trimming took 4 bases from V and 8 from J; bases not matched to a gene: 4. The germline V gene has CDR1 SGHTA and CDR2 FQGNSA. CDR3 length equals 13 residues.

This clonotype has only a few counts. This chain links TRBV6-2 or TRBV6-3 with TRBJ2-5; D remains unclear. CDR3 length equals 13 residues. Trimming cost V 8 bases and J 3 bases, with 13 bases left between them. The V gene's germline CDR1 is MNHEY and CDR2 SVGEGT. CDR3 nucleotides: TGTGCCAGCGCTGGGGTCGGAAAAGAGACCCAGTACTTC. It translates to CASAGVGKETQYF.

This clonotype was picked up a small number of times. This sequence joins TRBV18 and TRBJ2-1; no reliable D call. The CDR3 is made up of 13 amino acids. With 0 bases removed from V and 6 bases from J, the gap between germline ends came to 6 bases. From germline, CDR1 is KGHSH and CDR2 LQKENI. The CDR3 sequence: CASSPPHSNEQFF. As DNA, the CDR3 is TGTGCCAGCTCACCACCGCACAGCAATGAGCAGTTCTTC.

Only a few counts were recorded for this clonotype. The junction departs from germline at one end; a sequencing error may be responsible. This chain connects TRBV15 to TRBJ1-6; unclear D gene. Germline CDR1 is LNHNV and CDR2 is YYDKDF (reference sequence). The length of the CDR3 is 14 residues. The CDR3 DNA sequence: TGTGCCACCAGCAGGAGCTCCTATAATTCACCCATCCACTTT. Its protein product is CATSRSSYNSPIHF. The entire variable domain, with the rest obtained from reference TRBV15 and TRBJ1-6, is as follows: DAMVIQNPRYQVTQFGKPVTLSCSQTLNHNVMYWYQQKSSQAPKLLFHYYDKDFNNEADTPDNFQSRRPNTSFCFLDIRSPGLGDTAMYLCATSRSSYNSPIHFGNGTRLTVT.

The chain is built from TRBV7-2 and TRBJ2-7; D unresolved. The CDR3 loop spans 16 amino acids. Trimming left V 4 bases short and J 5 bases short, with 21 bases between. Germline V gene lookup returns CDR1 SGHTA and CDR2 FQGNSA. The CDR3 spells CASSWGFCPLCNEQYF. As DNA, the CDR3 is TGTGCCAGCAGCTGGGGATTCTGTCCCCTCTGTAACGAGCAGTACTTC.

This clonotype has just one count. In DNA, the CDR3 is TGTGCCACCAGTAGCGGGATAAAGCAGTACTTC. As protein: CATSSGIKQYF. V is TRBV24-1 and J is TRBJ2-5, with 7 bases identical to TRBD2. The germline V gene has CDR1 KGHDR and CDR2 SFDVKD. This CDR3 has 11 amino acids. The trim removed 6 bases at V and 11 bases at J, leaving 5 bases unmatched.

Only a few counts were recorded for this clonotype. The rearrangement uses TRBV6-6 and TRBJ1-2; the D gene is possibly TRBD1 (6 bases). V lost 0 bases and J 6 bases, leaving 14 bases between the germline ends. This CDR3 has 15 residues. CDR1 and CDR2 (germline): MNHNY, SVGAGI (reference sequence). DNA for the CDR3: TGTGCCAGCAGTTACTCGAGTGGGGGGGCGGATGGCTACACCTTC. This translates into CASSYSSGGADGYTF.

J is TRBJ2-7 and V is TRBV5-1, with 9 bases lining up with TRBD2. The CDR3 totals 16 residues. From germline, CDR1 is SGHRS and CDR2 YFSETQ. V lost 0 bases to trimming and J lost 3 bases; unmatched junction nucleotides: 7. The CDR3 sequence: CASSLELAGTCYEQYF. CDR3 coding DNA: TGCGCCAGCAGCTTGGAGCTAGCGGGGACCTGCTACGAGCAGTACTTC. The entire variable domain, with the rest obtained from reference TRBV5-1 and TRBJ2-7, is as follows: KAGVTQTPRYLIKTRGQQVTLSCSPISGHRSVSWYQQTPGQGLQFLFEYFSETQRNKGNFPGRFSGRQFSNSRSEMNVSTLELGDSALYLCASSLELAGTCYEQYFGPGTRLTVT.

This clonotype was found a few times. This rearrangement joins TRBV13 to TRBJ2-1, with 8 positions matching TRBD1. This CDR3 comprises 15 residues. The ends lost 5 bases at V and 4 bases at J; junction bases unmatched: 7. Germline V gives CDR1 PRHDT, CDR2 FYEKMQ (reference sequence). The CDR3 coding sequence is TGTGCCAGCAGCCTGCTGGACAGGGTTTACAATGAGCAGTTCTTC. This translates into CASSLLDRVYNEQFF. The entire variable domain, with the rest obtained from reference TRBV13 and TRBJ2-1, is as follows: AAGVIQSPRHLIKEKRETATLKCYPIPRHDTVYWYQQGPGQDPQFLISFYEKMQSDKGSIPDRFSAQQFSDYHSELNMSSLELGDSALYFCASSLLDRVYNEQFFGPGTRLTVL.

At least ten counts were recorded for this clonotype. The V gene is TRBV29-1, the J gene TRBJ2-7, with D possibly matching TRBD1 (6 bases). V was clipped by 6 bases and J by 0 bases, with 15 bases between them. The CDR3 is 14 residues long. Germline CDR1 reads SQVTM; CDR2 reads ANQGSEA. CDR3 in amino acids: CSVATGPSSYEQYF. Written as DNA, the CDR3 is TGCAGCGTCGCCACAGGGCCGAGCTCCTACGAGCAGTACTTC.

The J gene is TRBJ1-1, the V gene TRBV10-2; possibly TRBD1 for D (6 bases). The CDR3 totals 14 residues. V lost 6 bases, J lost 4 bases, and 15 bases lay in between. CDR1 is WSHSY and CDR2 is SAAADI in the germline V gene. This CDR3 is CASRDTGSVTEAFF. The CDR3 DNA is TGCGCCAGCAGGGATACAGGGTCCGTCACTGAAGCTTTCTTT.

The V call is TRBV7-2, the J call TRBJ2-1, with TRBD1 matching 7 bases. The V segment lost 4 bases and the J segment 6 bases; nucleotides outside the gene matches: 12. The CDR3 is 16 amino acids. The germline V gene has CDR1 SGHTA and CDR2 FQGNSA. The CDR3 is CASSSLGQVIGNEQFF. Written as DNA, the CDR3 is TGTGCCAGCAGCTCGCTAGGACAGGTAATTGGCAATGAGCAGTTCTTC.

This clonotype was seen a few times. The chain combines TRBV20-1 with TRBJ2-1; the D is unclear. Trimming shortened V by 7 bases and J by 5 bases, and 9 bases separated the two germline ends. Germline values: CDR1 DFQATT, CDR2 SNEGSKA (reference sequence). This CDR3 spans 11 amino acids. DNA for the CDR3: TGCAGTGTTACCGAGAACAATGAGCAGTTCTTC. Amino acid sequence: CSVTENNEQFF.

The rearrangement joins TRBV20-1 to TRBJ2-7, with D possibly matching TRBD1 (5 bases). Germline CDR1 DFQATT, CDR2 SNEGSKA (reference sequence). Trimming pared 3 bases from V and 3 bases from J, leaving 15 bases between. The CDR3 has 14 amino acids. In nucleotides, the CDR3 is TGCAGTGCTAGTGTACCCCAGGGTATCTACGAGCAGTACTTC. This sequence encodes CSASVPQGIYEQYF.